The 29 T cell receptor beta chains presented below share a single source sample, sequenced in a study of T cells in Graves' hyperthyroidism and ophthalmopathy. TCR beta CDR3 region amplification was performed from RNA transcripts. HTBI primers were used for first-round RT-PCR of the TCR CDR3. TCRdb processed the multiplex PCR reads anew with MiXCR; each CDR3 protein has one entry. Here the sample spans about 740,000 distinct CDR3 sequences, 12% to 15% being singletons. The sample consisted of blood. These receptors were collected from a woman between 18 and 29 years old with Graves' hyperthyroidism.

V is TRBV2 and J is TRBJ2-3, with a weak D call TRBD2 (7 bases). V was shortened by 4 bases and J by 6 bases, with 11 bases between the two germline ends. The CDR3 covers 13 residues. From germline, CDR1 is SNHLY and CDR2 FYNNEI. In DNA form, the CDR3 reads TGTGCCAGCAGTGGGGGGGGCTTGGATACGCAGTATTTT. Protein sequence: CASSGGGLDTQYF.

This clonotype was seen ten or more times. V gene TRBV24-1 combines with J gene TRBJ2-3, with 11 bases aligning to TRBD2. CDR1 is KGHDR, CDR2 SFDVKD, per germline. This CDR3 spans 18 amino acids. Unmatched junction bases numbered 7, after V lost 3 bases and J lost 0 bases. The CDR3 DNA is TGTGCCACCAGTGATGTACTGACTAGCGGGGCTAGCACAGATACGCAGTATTTT. Amino acid sequence: CATSDVLTSGASTDTQYF.

There are a few counts of this clonotype. This chain's CDR3 is CASSLATGQQETQYF. CDR3 bases: TGTGCCAGCAGCTTGGCTACGGGACAACAAGAGACCCAGTACTTC. The chain is built from TRBV5-4 and TRBJ2-5, with a tentative D call TRBD1 (6 bases). The CDR3 consists of 15 residues. Per germline, CDR1 SGHNT and CDR2 YYREEE (reference sequence). Trimming shortened V by 0 bases and J by 2 bases, and 11 bases separated the two germline ends.

This clonotype was seen many times. V gene TRBV24-1 combines with J gene TRBJ2-1, with TRBD1 as a possible D gene (5 bases). Trimming shortened V by 3 bases and J by 0 bases, and 17 bases separated the two germline ends. Germline CDR1 and CDR2: KGHDR and SFDVKD. The CDR3 sequence is 18 residues long. The CDR3 DNA follows: TGTGCCACCAGTGATCCAAGCACAACAGGTAACTCCTACAATGAGCAGTTCTTC. It encodes CATSDPSTTGNSYNEQFF.

This clonotype appeared many times. The chain employs TRBV14 and TRBJ2-7, with TRBD2 identical over 15 bases. Per the germline V gene, CDR1 is SGHDN and CDR2 is FVKESK. The CDR3 loop spans 17 amino acids. Germline trimming cut 4 bases from V and 3 bases from J; bases unmatched to any gene: 7. The CDR3: CASSPLGLAGGRYEQYF. The CDR3 bases are TGTGCCAGCAGCCCTCTTGGACTAGCGGGAGGGCGCTACGAGCAGTACTTC.

The chain joins TRBV7-9 to TRBJ2-5, with 9 bases aligning to TRBD1. The germline CDR1 and CDR2 sequences are SEHNR and FQNEAQ (reference sequence). This CDR3 has 15 residues. Trimming took 4 bases from V and 3 from J; bases not matched to a gene: 6. The chain's CDR3 is CASSSPWDREETQYF. The CDR3 DNA reads as TGTGCCAGCAGCTCCCCATGGGACAGGGAAGAGACCCAGTACTTC.

This clonotype has ten or more counts. This chain connects TRBV28 to TRBJ1-1; D unclear. The V gene lost 3 bases and the J gene lost 0 bases, with 26 bases spanning the gap. The CDR3 contains 20 residues. The V gene's germline CDR1 is MDHEN and CDR2 SYDVKM. The DNA of the CDR3 is TGTGCCAGCAGTTTCGTCTGGGGAGGACTCAGTGGGGTTATGAACACTGAAGCTTTCTTT. It is translated as CASSFVWGGLSGVMNTEAFF.

This clonotype was observed a handful of times. V gene TRBV18 combines with J gene TRBJ2-3; no clear D gene. CDR1 and CDR2 from the germline V gene are KGHSH and LQKENI. This CDR3 comprises 13 residues. The V end was cut by 6 bases, the J end by 6 bases, with 13 bases between. CDR3 in amino acids: CASSPWAPDTQYF. CDR3 sequence (DNA): TGTGCCAGCTCCCCCTGGGCCCCGGATACGCAGTATTTT.

In its sample, this clonotype was seen a few times. The rearrangement links TRBV6-5 to TRBJ1-4; tentative D call: TRBD1 (6 bases). The CDR3 contains 15 residues. Germline values: CDR1 MNHEY, CDR2 SVGAGI. Deletions cut 0 bases from V and 7 bases from J, with 12 bases between. For the CDR3, the DNA is TGTGCCAGCAGTTACTCGAGAGGGGGAAGTGAAAAACTGTTTTTT. Translation: CASSYSRGGSEKLFF.

This clonotype was detected ten times or more. This chain uses TRBV18 with TRBJ2-7; TRBD2 agrees at 8 bases. There are 17 residues in the CDR3. The germline V gene encodes CDR1 KGHSH and CDR2 LQKENI. V shed 3 bases and J 3 bases; nucleotides not matched to a gene: 13. In DNA form, the CDR3 reads TGTGCCAGCTCACCCCCCACTCGGACTAGCCTAAACTACGAGCAGTACTTC. It encodes CASSPPTRTSLNYEQYF.

This clonotype came up many times. The DNA of the CDR3 is TGTGCCAGCAGTGTCGTGGTCTGGCCCCAGCATTTT. As protein: CASSVVVWPQHF. The chain is built from TRBV2 and TRBJ1-5; D call uncertain. There are 12 residues in the CDR3. The germline CDR1 and CDR2 sequences are SNHLY and FYNNEI. V lost 4 bases to trimming and J lost 9 bases, with 10 bases between them.

The chain couples TRBV3-1 to TRBJ2-7; TRBD2 matches at 9 bases. Germline V gene lookup returns CDR1 LGHDT and CDR2 YNNKEL (reference sequence). Trimming took 4 bases from V and 2 from J; bases not matched to a gene: 6. CDR3 length: 15 amino acids. The CDR3 DNA follows: TGTGCCAGCAGCCGACGACTAGCGGAACCCTACGAGCAGTACTTC. Translation gives CASSRRLAEPYEQYF.

This clonotype was counted between two and nine times. The chain is built from TRBV18 and TRBJ2-5; D remains unclear. This CDR3 has 17 residues. Trimming took off 3 bases at V and 5 bases at J, with 22 bases between the two ends. Germline assignment: CDR1 KGHSH and CDR2 LQKENI. The CDR3 loop reads CASSPPGWEEKAETQYF. The CDR3 DNA follows: TGTGCCAGCTCACCGCCAGGATGGGAAGAGAAGGCGGAGACCCAGTACTTC.

This clonotype was recorded many times. At one boundary the junction diverges from the germline segment, which might be a read error. This chain connects TRBV6-1 to TRBJ2-3; D might be TRBD1 (5 bases). The CDR3 loop spans 11 amino acids. CDR1 and CDR2 (germline): MNHNS, SASEGT. The chain's CDR3 is CASTSTGTQYF. As DNA, the CDR3 is TGTGCCAGTACCAGTACAGGTACGCAGTATTTT.

This clonotype was seen repeatedly, ten times or more. The DNA of the CDR3 is TGTGCCTGGAGTGTCCCGACTACTGGCTACACCTTC. It yields the protein CAWSVPTTGYTF. The rearrangement joins TRBV30 to TRBJ1-2; no clear D gene. V lost 0 bases to trimming and J lost 7 bases, with 9 bases between them. The CDR3 is 12 residues long. Germline assignment: CDR1 GTSNPN and CDR2 SVGIG (reference sequence). Complete variable domain (other parts from reference TRBV30 and TRBJ1-2): SQTIHQWPATLVQPVGSPLSLECTVEGTSNPNLYWYRQAAGRGLQLLFYSVGIGQISSEVPQNLSASRPQDRQFILSSKKLLLSDSGFYLCAWSVPTTGYTFGSGTRLTVV.

There are a few counts of this clonotype. The chain combines TRBV5-1 with TRBJ2-3; 15 bases agree with TRBD2. CDR1 is SGHRS and CDR2 is YFSETQ in the germline V gene. There are 18 residues in the CDR3. The junction had 6 bases not matched to a gene; V was cut back by 0 bases and J by 4 bases. CDR3 nucleotide sequence: TGCGCCAGCAGCTTGGGAGGACTAGCGGGAGGGAGCGCAGATACGCAGTATTTT. It yields the protein CASSLGGLAGGSADTQYF. The full variable domain, rest sourced from reference TRBV5-1 and TRBJ2-3, is KAGVTQTPRYLIKTRGQQVTLSCSPISGHRSVSWYQQTPGQGLQFLFEYFSETQRNKGNFPGRFSGRQFSNSRSEMNVSTLELGDSALYLCASSLGGLAGGSADTQYFGPGTRLTVL.

V gene TRBV10-1 combines with J gene TRBJ2-3; 7 bases match TRBD1. This CDR3 has 14 residues. The J segment lost 1 base and the V segment lost 10 bases, leaving 8 bases of the junction unmatched. The germline V gene has CDR1 WNHNN and CDR2 SYGVQD (reference sequence). The CDR3 loop reads CATEDGTGTDTQYF. The DNA of the CDR3 is TGCGCCACCGAAGACGGGACAGGCACAGATACGCAGTATTTT.

This clonotype was counted at least ten times. The genes are TRBV18 and TRBJ2-7, with D hard to call. The CDR3 is 12 residues long. Germline CDR1 reads KGHSH; CDR2 reads LQKENI. Trimming shortened V by 2 bases and J by 2 bases, and 4 bases separated the two germline ends. CDR3 region: CASSPGAYEQYF. CDR3 coding DNA: TGTGCCAGCTCACCAGGGGCCTACGAGCAGTACTTC. Full variable domain (outside the CDR3, taken from reference TRBV18 and TRBJ2-7): NAGVMQNPRHLVRRRGQEARLRCSPMKGHSHVYWYRQLPEEGLKFMVYLQKENIIDESGMPKERFSAEFPKEGPSILRIQQVVRGDSAAYFCASSPGAYEQYFGPGTRLTVT.

This clonotype was counted only a few times. The gene calls are TRBV30 and TRBJ2-2; D unresolved. Trimming cost V 2 bases and J 4 bases, with 11 bases left between them. The CDR3 sequence is 14 residues long. Germline CDR1 and CDR2: GTSNPN and SVGIG (reference sequence). CDR3 bases: TGTGCCTGGAGTATCGGGCCGGGCACCGGGGAGCTGTTTTTT. Protein: CAWSIGPGTGELFF.

This clonotype showed up just a few times. The chain uses TRBV6-1 and TRBJ2-5, with a tentative D call TRBD2 (5 bases). This CDR3 has 14 residues. Trimming removed 8 bases from V and 4 bases from J, with 17 bases in between. CDR1 and CDR2 (germline): MNHNS, SASEGT. The CDR3 DNA is TGTGCCAGCCGATTTAGCACGGCGGGAGAGACCCAGTACTTC. It codes for CASRFSTAGETQYF.

This clonotype was counted many times. This sequence joins TRBV6-6 and TRBJ1-3; D is possibly TRBD1 (5 bases). The germline V gene encodes CDR1 MNHNY and CDR2 SVGAGI (reference sequence). Between the trimmed V and J ends, which lost 0 bases and 2 bases, there was a span of 8 bases. There are 15 residues in the CDR3. The CDR3 DNA follows: TGTGCCAGCAGTTACTCGGGGGGTGCTGGAAACACCATATATTTT. Protein product: CASSYSGGAGNTIYF.

This clonotype was detected only a few times. In nucleotides, the CDR3 is TGTGCCAGCTCACCACCACTCACTAGCCTCTATGGCTACACCTTC. Translation gives CASSPPLTSLYGYTF. The chain uses TRBV18 and TRBJ1-2; D uncertain. From germline, CDR1 is KGHSH and CDR2 LQKENI. The CDR3 has 15 residues. The V end was cut by 0 bases, the J end by 4 bases, with 12 bases between. The full variable domain, completed using reference TRBV18 and TRBJ1-2, is NAGVMQNPRHLVRRRGQEARLRCSPMKGHSHVYWYRQLPEEGLKFMVYLQKENIIDESGMPKERFSAEFPKEGPSILRIQQVVRGDSAAYFCASSPPLTSLYGYTFGSGTRLTVV.

This clonotype was observed at least ten times. The V gene is TRBV2, the J gene TRBJ2-3; no firm D call. Germline CDR1 is SNHLY and CDR2 is FYNNEI. V was pared by 3 bases and J by 2 bases, with 12 bases between. CDR3 length: 15 residues. The CDR3 DNA reads TGTGCCAGCAGTGATATGGTTTACCTCACAGATACGCAGTATTTT. Encoded protein: CASSDMVYLTDTQYF. The variable domain in full, with the rest retrieved from reference TRBV2 and TRBJ2-3, is EPEVTQTPSHQVTQMGQEVILRCVPISNHLYFYWYRQILGQKVEFLVSFYNNEISEKSEIFDDQFSVERPDGSNFTLKIRSTKLEDSAMYFCASSDMVYLTDTQYFGPGTRLTVL.

This clonotype was counted ten times or more. CDR3 bases: TGTGCCAGCACCCCCTGGGACGGTAACTATGGCTACACCTTC. Translation gives CASTPWDGNYGYTF. The chain employs TRBV9 and TRBJ1-2; possible D gene TRBD1, 5 bases. The CDR3 runs to 14 residues. The germline gives CDR1 SGDLS, CDR2 YYNGEE. V lost 6 bases, J lost 1 base, and 13 bases lay in between.

This chain uses TRBV5-4 with TRBJ2-7; TRBD1 aligns across 9 bases. Germline V lookup: CDR1 SGHNT, CDR2 YYREEE (reference sequence). Trimming cost V 3 bases and J 2 bases; bases outside gene matches: 6. The CDR3 runs 15 residues. The CDR3 spells CASSSRTGVTYEQYF. CDR3 coding DNA: TGTGCCAGCAGCTCTCGGACAGGGGTGACCTACGAGCAGTACTTC. Combining the CDR3 with reference TRBV5-4 and TRBJ2-7 gives the whole variable domain ETGVTQSPTHLIKTRGQQVTLRCSSQSGHNTVSWYQQALGQGPQFIFQYYREEENGRGNFPPRFSGLQFPNYSSELNVNALELDDSALYLCASSSRTGVTYEQYFGPGTRLTVT.

Many counts were recorded for this clonotype. V gene TRBV20-1 combines with J gene TRBJ2-1; tentatively, D is TRBD2 (6 bases). The CDR3 contains 15 residues. Trimming took 0 bases from V and 10 from J, leaving 19 bases between them. Germline V CDR1 and CDR2: DFQATT, SNEGSKA (reference sequence). CDR3 sequence (DNA): TGCAGTGCTAGAGATCTGAGGGACTTCCGGGTGGAGCAGTTCTTC. Protein sequence: CSARDLRDFRVEQFF.

This clonotype was recorded many times. The J gene is TRBJ1-1, the V gene TRBV7-9, with 11 bases aligning to TRBD1. Germline CDR1 and CDR2: SEHNR and FQNEAQ (reference sequence). This CDR3 region has 16 residues. The trim removed 0 bases at V and 8 bases at J, leaving 8 bases unmatched. CDR3 loop: CASSLAGQGAHSEAFF. DNA for the CDR3: TGTGCCAGCAGCTTAGCTGGACAGGGGGCGCATTCCGAAGCTTTCTTT.

This clonotype was found many times. The chain uses TRBV2 and TRBJ2-4, with TRBD2 identical over 9 bases. CDR3 length: 18 amino acids. Germline loops: CDR1 SNHLY, CDR2 FYNNEI. Trimming removed 3 bases from V and 4 bases from J; junction bases left unmatched: 13. CDR3 residues: CASSEGVGLAGIKNIQYF. In nucleotides, the CDR3 is TGTGCCAGCAGTGAGGGAGTTGGGCTAGCGGGGATAAAAAACATTCAGTACTTC.

A few counts support this clonotype. The rearrangement uses TRBV27 and TRBJ2-7; maybe TRBD2 (5 bases). Germline CDR1 reads MNHEY; CDR2 reads SMNVEV (reference sequence). The length of the CDR3 is 13 residues. V dropped 3 bases and J dropped 4 bases, with 10 bases sitting between them. CDR3 in amino acids: CASSFLRDYEQYF. In nucleotides, the CDR3 is TGTGCCAGCAGTTTCCTCCGGGATTACGAGCAGTACTTC.